This TCR beta chain came from a study of cytomegalovirus exposure and HLA in healthy donors. PCR amplification relied on 60 Vbeta primers (plus 13 Jbeta primers). Some clones are missing from TCRdb's copy, which holds only in-frame ones; the method was immunoSEQ multiplex PCR. Altogether 200,000 to 250,000 clones are present, 82% being singletons, with the ten largest covering 5.4%. V was clipped by 1 base and J by 7 bases, with 13 bases between them. The CDR3 runs 14 residues. Germline loops: CDR1 GTSNPN, CDR2 SVGIG (reference sequence). The sequence came from a woman in her forties in good health and CMV-seropositive. The chain employs TRBV30 and TRBJ1-4; D might be TRBD1 (6 bases). Sequenced: PBMCs. The CDR3 DNA sequence: TGTGCCTGGAGTGACAGGGTGGTCGGTGAAAAACTGTTTTTT. It specifies CAWSDRVVGEKLFF.